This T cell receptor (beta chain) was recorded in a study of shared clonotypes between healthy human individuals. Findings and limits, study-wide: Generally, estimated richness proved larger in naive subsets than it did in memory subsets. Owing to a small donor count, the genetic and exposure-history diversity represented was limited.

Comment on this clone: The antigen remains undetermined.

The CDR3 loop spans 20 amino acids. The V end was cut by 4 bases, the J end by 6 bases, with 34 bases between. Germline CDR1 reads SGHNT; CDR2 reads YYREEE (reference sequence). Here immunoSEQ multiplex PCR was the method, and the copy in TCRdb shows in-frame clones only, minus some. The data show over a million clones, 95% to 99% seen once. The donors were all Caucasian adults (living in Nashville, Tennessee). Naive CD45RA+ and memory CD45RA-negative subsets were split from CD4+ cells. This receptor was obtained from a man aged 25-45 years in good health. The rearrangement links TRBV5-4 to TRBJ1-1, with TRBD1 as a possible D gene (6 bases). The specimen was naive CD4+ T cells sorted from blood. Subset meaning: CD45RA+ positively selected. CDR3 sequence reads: CASSKGRGGGVAGAVSEAFF. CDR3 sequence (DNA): TGTGCCAGCAGCAAGGGCAGGGGAGGTGGAGTGGCGGGAGCAGTTTCTGAAGCTTTCTTT.